Sequencing of this T cell receptor (beta chain) was carried out in a study of shared clonotypes between healthy human individuals. Study-level findings and limits: Represented diversity (both genetic and exposure-history) was limited by the small number of donors.

On this clone itself: Its antigen is not identified.

This was a deep-level run. Method: immunoSEQ multiplex PCR; TCRdb's copy keeps in-frame clones and lacks some. The table lists some 530,000 clones, over 75% of them singletons. Nashville, Tennessee was home to all donors, who were Caucasian adults. Germline loops: CDR1 MNHNY, CDR2 SVGAGI (reference sequence). The length of the CDR3 is 14 residues. Between the trimmed V and J ends, which lost 3 bases and 9 bases, there was a span of 15 bases. Specimen: PBMCs. The receptor was isolated from a woman in her thirties or forties in good health. Some clones in this sample may be carry-over from other donors' samples. V usage is TRBV6-6 and J usage is TRBJ2-1; D is uncertain. The CDR3 nucleotides are TGTGCCAGCAGTTATATTGAGTCTTCGTCTGAGCAGTTCTTC. This translates into CASSYIESSSEQFF.